The present entry profiles one T cell receptor (beta chain) with its context. Here immunoSEQ multiplex PCR was the method, and the copy in TCRdb shows in-frame clones only, minus some. The sample shows about 50,000 clones, around 92% of them seen only once. This specimen comes from a study of T cell changes during pregnancy in multiple sclerosis. From germline, CDR1 is LNHDA and CDR2 SQIVND (reference sequence). The CDR3 contains 18 residues. Trimming stripped 3 bases from V and 2 bases from J, with 21 bases between. Sequencing was performed on CD4+ T cells from peripheral blood mononuclear cells, taken after pregnancy. The receptor was isolated from a female donor with multiple sclerosis, enrolled in a pregnancy study. This chain links TRBV19 with TRBJ2-3; the D gene is possibly TRBD2 (5 bases). DNA for the CDR3: TGTGCCAGTAGTATTTCCGGCAGCCTAGCCCCGAACACAGATACGCAGTATTTT. The encoded protein is CASSISGSLAPNTDTQYF.